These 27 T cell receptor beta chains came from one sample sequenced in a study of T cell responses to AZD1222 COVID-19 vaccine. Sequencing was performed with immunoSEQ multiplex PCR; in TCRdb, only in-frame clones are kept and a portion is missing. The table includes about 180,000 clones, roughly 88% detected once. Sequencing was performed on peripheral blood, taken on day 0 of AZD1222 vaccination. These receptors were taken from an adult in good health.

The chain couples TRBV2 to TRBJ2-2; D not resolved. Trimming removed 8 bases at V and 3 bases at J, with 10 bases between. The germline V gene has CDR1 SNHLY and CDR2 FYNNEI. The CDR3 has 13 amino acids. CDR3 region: CASSVADTGELFF. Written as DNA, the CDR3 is TGTGCCAGCTCCGTGGCGGACACCGGGGAGCTGTTTTTT.

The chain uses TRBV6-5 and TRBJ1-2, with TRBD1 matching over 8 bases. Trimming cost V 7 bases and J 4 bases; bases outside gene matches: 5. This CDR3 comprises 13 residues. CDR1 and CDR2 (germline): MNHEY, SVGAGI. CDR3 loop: CASTTGQAYGYTF. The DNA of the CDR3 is TGTGCCAGCACCACGGGACAGGCCTATGGCTACACCTTC.

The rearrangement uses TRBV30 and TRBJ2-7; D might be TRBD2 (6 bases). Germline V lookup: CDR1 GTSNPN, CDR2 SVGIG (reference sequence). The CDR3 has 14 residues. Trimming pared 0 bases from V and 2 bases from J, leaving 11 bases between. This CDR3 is CAWSVLGGAYEQYF. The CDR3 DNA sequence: TGTGCCTGGAGTGTACTGGGGGGAGCCTACGAGCAGTACTTC.

In nucleotides, the CDR3 is TGTGCCACCAGCAGAGGGTTTTCGGGTGGTACTCAGCCCCAGCATTTT. Translation: CATSRGFSGGTQPQHF. The chain links TRBV15 to TRBJ1-5, with D uncertain. Germline CDR1 and CDR2: LNHNV and YYDKDF (reference sequence). The CDR3 covers 16 residues. The germline V and J ends were trimmed by 1 base and 6 bases, with 16 bases remaining between them.

The CDR3 DNA sequence: TGCAGCGTTCCGACAGGGACTGAAGCTTTCTTT. This translates into CSVPTGTEAFF. This rearrangement joins TRBV29-1 to TRBJ1-1, with TRBD1 identical over 7 bases. V gave up 5 bases and J gave up 5 bases; unmatched junction bases: 2. The CDR3 sequence is 11 residues long. CDR1 and CDR2 (germline): SQVTM, ANQGSEA. The entire variable domain, with the rest obtained from reference TRBV29-1 and TRBJ1-1, is as follows: SAVISQKPSRDICQRGTSLTIQCQVDSQVTMMFWYRQQPGQSLTLIATANQGSEATYESGFVIDKFPISRPNLTFSTLTVSNMSPEDSSIYLCSVPTGTEAFFGQGTRLTVV.

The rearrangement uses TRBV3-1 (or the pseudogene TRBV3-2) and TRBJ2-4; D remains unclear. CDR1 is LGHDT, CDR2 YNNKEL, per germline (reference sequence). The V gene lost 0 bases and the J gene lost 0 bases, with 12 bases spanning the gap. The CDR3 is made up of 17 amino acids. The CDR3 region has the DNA TGTGCCAGCAGCCAAGATCCGATGGACGGAGCCAAAAACATTCAGTACTTC. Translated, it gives CASSQDPMDGAKNIQYF.

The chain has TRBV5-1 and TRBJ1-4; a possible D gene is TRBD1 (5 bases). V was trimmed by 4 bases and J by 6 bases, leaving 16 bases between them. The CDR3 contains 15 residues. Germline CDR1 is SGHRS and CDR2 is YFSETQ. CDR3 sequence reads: CASSPTAGQYEKLFF. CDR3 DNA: TGCGCCAGCAGCCCAACAGCGGGGCAGTATGAAAAACTGTTTTTT.

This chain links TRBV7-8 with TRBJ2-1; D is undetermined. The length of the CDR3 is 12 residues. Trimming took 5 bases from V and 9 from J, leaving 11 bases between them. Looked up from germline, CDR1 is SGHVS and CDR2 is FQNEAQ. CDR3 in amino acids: CASSPLTIEQFF. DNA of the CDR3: TGTGCCAGCAGCCCCCTTACAATTGAGCAGTTCTTC.

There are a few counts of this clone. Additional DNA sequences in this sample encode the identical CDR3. CDR3 sequence: CASSLRGGYGYTF. CDR3 DNA sequence: TGTGCCAGCAGTTTACGGGGGGGGTATGGCTACACCTTC. The V and J genes are TRBV12-3 or TRBV12-4 and TRBJ1-2; tentatively, D is TRBD1 (5 bases). V lost 2 bases and J 5 bases, leaving 9 bases between the germline ends. CDR3 length equals 13 residues.

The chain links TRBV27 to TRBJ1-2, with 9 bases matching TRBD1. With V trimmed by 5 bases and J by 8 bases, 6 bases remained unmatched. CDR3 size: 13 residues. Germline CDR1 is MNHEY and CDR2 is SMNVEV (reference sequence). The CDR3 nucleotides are TGTGCCAGCAGTAGGAGGACAGGGGAAGGCTACACCTTC. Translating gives CASSRRTGEGYTF.

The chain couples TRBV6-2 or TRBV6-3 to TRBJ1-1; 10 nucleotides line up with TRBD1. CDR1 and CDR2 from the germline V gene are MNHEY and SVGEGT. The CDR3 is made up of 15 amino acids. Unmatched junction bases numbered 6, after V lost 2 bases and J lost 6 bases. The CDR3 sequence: CASSYLRDRGAEAFF. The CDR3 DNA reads TGTGCCAGCAGTTACCTCCGGGACAGGGGCGCTGAAGCTTTCTTT.

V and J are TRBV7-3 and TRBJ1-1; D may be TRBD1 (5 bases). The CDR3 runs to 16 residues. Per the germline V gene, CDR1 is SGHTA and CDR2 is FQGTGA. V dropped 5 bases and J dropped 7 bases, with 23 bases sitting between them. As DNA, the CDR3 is TGTGCCAGCAGCCCGCAATTGGGGGTGAATGGAGGTGAAGCTTTCTTT. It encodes CASSPQLGVNGGEAFF.

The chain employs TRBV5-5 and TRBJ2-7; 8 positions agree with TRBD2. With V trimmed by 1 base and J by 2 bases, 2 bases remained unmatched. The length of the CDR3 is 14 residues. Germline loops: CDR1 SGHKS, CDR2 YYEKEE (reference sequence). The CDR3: CASSLSGGAYEQYF. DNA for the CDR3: TGTGCCAGCAGCTTGTCCGGGGGGGCCTACGAGCAGTACTTC.

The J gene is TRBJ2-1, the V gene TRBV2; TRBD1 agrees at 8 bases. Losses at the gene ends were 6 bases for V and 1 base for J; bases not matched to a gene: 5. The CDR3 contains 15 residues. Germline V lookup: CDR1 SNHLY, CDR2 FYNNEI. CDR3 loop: CASRLDRGSYNEQFF. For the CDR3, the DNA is TGTGCCAGCAGGCTCGACAGGGGTTCCTACAATGAGCAGTTCTTC.

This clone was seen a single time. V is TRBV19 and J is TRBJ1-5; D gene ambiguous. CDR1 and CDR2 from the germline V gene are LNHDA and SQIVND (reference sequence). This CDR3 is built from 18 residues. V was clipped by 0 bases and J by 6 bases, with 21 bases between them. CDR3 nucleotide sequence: TGTGCCAGTAGTATAGATCCAGCCAGTCTCCCCGTCCGTCAGCCCCAGCATTTT. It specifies CASSIDPASLPVRQPQHF.

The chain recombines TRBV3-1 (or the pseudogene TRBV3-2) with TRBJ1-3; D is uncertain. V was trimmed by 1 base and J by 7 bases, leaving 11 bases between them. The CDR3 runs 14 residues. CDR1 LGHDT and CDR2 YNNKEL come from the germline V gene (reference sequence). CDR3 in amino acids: CASSQAVSRNTIYF. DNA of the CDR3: TGTGCCAGCAGCCAAGCAGTATCGAGGAACACCATATATTTT.

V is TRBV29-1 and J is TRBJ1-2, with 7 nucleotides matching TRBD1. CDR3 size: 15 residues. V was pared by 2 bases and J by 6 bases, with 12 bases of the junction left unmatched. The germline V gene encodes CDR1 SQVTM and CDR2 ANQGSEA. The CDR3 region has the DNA TGCAGCGTTGAAAAACCGGGACAGCGGAGGGATGGCTACACCTTC. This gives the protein CSVEKPGQRRDGYTF.

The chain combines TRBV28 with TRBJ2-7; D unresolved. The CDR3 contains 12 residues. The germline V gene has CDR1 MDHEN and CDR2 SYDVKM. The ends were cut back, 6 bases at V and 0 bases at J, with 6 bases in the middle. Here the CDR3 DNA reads TGTGCCAGCAGCCTCCTCTCCTACGAGCAGTACTTC. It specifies CASSLLSYEQYF. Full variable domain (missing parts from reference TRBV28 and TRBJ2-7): DVKVTQSSRYLVKRTGEKVFLECVQDMDHENMFWYRQDPGLGLRLIYFSYDVKMKEKGDIPEGYSVSREKKERFSLILESASTNQTSMYLCASSLLSYEQYFGPGTRLTVT.

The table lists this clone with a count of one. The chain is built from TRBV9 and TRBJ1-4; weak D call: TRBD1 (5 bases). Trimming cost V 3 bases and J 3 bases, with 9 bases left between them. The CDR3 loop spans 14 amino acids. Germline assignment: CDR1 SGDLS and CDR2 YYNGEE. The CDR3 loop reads CASSGGLANEKLFF. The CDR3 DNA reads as TGTGCCAGCAGCGGGGGGTTAGCTAATGAAAAACTGTTTTTT.

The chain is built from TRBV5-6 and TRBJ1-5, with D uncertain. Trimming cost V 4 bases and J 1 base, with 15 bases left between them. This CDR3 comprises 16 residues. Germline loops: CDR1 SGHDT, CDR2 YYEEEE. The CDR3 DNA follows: TGTGCCAGCAGCGCTACGACGGAGAGGAGCAATCAGCCCCAGCATTTT. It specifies CASSATTERSNQPQHF.

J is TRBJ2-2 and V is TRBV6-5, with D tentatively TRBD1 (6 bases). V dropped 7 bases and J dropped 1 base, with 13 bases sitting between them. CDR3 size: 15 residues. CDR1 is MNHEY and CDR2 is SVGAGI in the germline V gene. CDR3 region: CASTRDIGNTGELFF. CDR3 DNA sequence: TGTGCCAGCACCCGGGACATCGGGAACACCGGGGAGCTGTTTTTT.

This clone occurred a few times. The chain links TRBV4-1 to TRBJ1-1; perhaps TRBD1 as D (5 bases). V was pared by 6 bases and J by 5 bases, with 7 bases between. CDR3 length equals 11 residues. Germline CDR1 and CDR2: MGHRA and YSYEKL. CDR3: CASRQGTEAFF. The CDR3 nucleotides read TGCGCCAGCAGGCAGGGAACTGAAGCTTTCTTT.

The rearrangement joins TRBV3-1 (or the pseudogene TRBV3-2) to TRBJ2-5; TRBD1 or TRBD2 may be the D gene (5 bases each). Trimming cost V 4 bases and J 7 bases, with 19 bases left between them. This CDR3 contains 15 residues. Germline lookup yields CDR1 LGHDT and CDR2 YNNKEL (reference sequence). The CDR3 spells CASSPTWDPTGTQYF. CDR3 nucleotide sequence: TGTGCCAGCAGCCCGACATGGGACCCCACGGGGACCCAGTACTTC.

The CDR3 nucleotides read TGTGCCTGGAGTAGGGGGCGCGGAAATTCACCCCTCCACTTT. It codes for CAWSRGRGNSPLHF. This chain links TRBV30 with TRBJ1-6; 7 bases map to TRBD1. V lost 2 bases to trimming and J lost 7 bases; unmatched junction nucleotides: 5. This CDR3 region has 14 residues. CDR1 and CDR2 (germline): GTSNPN, SVGIG (reference sequence).

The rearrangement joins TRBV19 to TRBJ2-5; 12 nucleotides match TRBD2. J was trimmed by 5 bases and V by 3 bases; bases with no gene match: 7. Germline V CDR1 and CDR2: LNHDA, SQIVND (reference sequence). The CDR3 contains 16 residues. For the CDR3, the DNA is TGTGCCAGTAGTATTGGCGGGACTAGCGGGTTCGAGACCCAGTACTTC. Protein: CASSIGGTSGFETQYF.

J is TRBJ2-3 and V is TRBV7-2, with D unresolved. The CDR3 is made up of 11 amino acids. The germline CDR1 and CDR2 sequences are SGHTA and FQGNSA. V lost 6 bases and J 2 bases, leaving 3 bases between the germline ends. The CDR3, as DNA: TGTGCCAGCAGAAACACAGATACGCAGTATTTT. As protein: CASRNTDTQYF.

CDR3 bases: TGTGCCAGTAGTATAGCAACTAGCAAAGCCGGGGAGCTGTTTTTT. This gives the protein CASSIATSKAGELFF. The chain links TRBV19 to TRBJ2-2; the D gene is possibly TRBD2 (6 bases). The CDR3 is made up of 15 amino acids. Trimming left V 1 base short and J 6 bases short, with 12 bases between. From germline, CDR1 is LNHDA and CDR2 SQIVND (reference sequence).